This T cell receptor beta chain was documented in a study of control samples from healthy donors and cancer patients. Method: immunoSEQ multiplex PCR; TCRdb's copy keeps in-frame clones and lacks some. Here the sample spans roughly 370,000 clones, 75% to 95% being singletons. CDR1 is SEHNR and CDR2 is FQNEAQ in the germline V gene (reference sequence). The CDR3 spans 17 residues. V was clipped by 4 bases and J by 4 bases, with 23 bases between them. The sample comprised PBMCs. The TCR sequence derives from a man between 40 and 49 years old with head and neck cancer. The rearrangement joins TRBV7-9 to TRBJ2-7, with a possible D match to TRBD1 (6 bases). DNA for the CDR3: TGTGCCAGCAGCTCGAGGGCAGGGGAACAGGGAAGGTACGAGCAGTACTTC. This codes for CASSSRAGEQGRYEQYF.